Following are 27 T cell receptor beta chains from one sample sequenced in a study of PD-1 blockade in mismatch repair-deficient tumors. Measured with immunoSEQ multiplex PCR; TCRdb has only the in-frame clones, and not every one. This sample yields about 79,000 clones, of which roughly 80% are seen a single time; approximately 5% belongs to the top ten. The sequencing here drew on peripheral blood, taken 44 weeks after starting pembrolizumab. Receptors originate from an adult with mismatch repair-deficient cancer.

The genes are TRBV19 and TRBJ2-1; weak D call: TRBD2 (5 bases). There are 15 residues in the CDR3. Trimming removed 5 bases from V and 8 bases from J, with 19 bases in between. Per germline, CDR1 LNHDA and CDR2 SQIVND (reference sequence). DNA of the CDR3: TGTGCCAGTAGTCAGGAACTAGTTGCCGGTGATGAGCAGTTCTTC. It codes for CASSQELVAGDEQFF.

A single count supports this clone. The V gene is TRBV5-1, the J gene TRBJ2-3, with TRBD2 matching over 14 bases. This CDR3 has 18 amino acids. V gave up 0 bases and J gave up 0 bases; unmatched junction bases: 3. From germline, CDR1 is SGHRS and CDR2 YFSETQ. The CDR3 sequence: CASSLAGLAGDSTDTQYF. Here the CDR3 DNA reads TGCGCCAGCAGCTTGGCGGGACTAGCGGGGGATAGCACAGATACGCAGTATTTT.

This sequence joins TRBV6-6 and TRBJ1-2; D is perhaps TRBD1 (5 bases). V lost 7 bases and J 5 bases, leaving 8 bases between the germline ends. Germline V gives CDR1 MNHNY, CDR2 SVGAGI (reference sequence). The CDR3 has 11 amino acids. This chain's CDR3 is CASMQGYGYTF. Written as DNA, the CDR3 is TGTGCCAGCATGCAGGGATATGGCTACACCTTC.

This rearrangement joins TRBV9 to TRBJ2-7; TRBD2 matches 11 bases. The ends lost 4 bases at V and 1 base at J; junction bases unmatched: 4. In germline, CDR1 is SGDLS, CDR2 YYNGEE. CDR3 length: 15 amino acids. The CDR3 loop is CASSLGTSGSYEQYF. In DNA form, the CDR3 reads TGTGCCAGCAGCTTAGGGACTAGCGGATCCTACGAGCAGTACTTC.

This sequence joins TRBV30 and TRBJ2-2; the match to TRBD2 covers 8 bases. The CDR3 runs to 14 residues. The germline V gene has CDR1 GTSNPN and CDR2 SVGIG (reference sequence). Trimming removed 3 bases from V and 7 bases from J; junction bases left unmatched: 7. The CDR3 reads CAWRTGLVVGELFF. DNA of the CDR3: TGTGCCTGGAGGACGGGACTAGTCGTCGGGGAGCTGTTTTTT.

This clone was seen only once. This chain connects TRBV5-4 to TRBJ2-1; TRBD2 agrees at 7 bases. Trimming cost V 4 bases and J 1 base; bases outside gene matches: 5. CDR1 and CDR2 from the germline V gene are SGHNT and YYREEE (reference sequence). CDR3 length: 15 amino acids. In DNA form, the CDR3 reads TGTGCCAGCAGCCCTAGACTAGCATCCTACAATGAGCAGTTCTTC. It translates to CASSPRLASYNEQFF.

This chain uses TRBV14 with TRBJ1-1; D uncertain. The CDR3 length is 13 residues. CDR1 and CDR2 from the germline V gene are SGHDN and FVKESK. V was shortened by 0 bases and J by 5 bases, with 7 bases between the two germline ends. The CDR3, as DNA: TGTGCCAGCAGCCAAGACTCGAGGACTGAAGCTTTCTTT. Translation: CASSQDSRTEAFF.

The rearrangement links TRBV11-3 to TRBJ2-1; 9 bases match TRBD2. Per the germline V gene, CDR1 is SGHNT and CDR2 is YENEEA. CDR3 length equals 15 residues. V gave up 9 bases and J gave up 7 bases; unmatched junction bases: 13. CDR3 nucleotide sequence: TGTGCCAGTCGAAGTAGTAGCGGGGGACGGAATGAGCAGTTCTTC. It codes for CASRSSSGGRNEQFF.

The V and J genes are TRBV6-5 and TRBJ2-2, with 10 bases identical to TRBD2. In germline, CDR1 is MNHEY, CDR2 SVGAGI. V lost 6 bases, J lost 6 bases, and 4 bases stayed unmatched. This CDR3 comprises 14 residues. CDR3 sequence reads: CASSLTSGSGELFF. Written as DNA, the CDR3 is TGTGCCAGCAGCCTGACTAGCGGGTCCGGGGAGCTGTTTTTT.

The CDR3 region is CASSYPRTDIQETQYF. CDR3 nucleotide sequence: TGTGCCAGCAGTTACCCTAGGACAGACATCCAAGAGACCCAGTACTTC. V and J are TRBV6-6 and TRBJ2-5, with D tentatively TRBD1 (6 bases). The CDR3 loop spans 16 amino acids. V was shortened by 2 bases and J by 1 base, with 14 bases between the two germline ends. Germline V gene lookup returns CDR1 MNHNY and CDR2 SVGAGI (reference sequence).

This chain connects TRBV7-3 to TRBJ1-2, with D uncertain. Germline V gives CDR1 SGHTA, CDR2 FQGTGA. This CDR3 is built from 12 residues. V lost 2 bases and J lost 10, with 11 bases in between. DNA of the CDR3: TGTGCCAGCAGCTTATCCAATCTCGTCTACACCTTC. Its protein product is CASSLSNLVYTF.

The CDR3 coding sequence is TGTGCCAGTCGACTACTCCCGGGGAATGAGCAGTTCTTC. Its translation: CASRLLPGNEQFF. This sequence joins TRBV6-5 and TRBJ2-1; D perhaps matches TRBD2 (5 bases). V lost 9 bases, J lost 7 bases, and 16 bases lay in between. The CDR3 is made up of 13 amino acids. CDR1 and CDR2 (germline): MNHEY, SVGAGI.

With respect to this clone: At the DNA level, this CDR3 is encoded by other sequences in the same sample as well. V gene TRBV9 combines with J gene TRBJ1-2, with D possibly matching TRBD1 (6 bases). The CDR3 extends over 14 amino acids. From germline, CDR1 is SGDLS and CDR2 YYNGEE. Trimming cost V 3 bases and J 11 bases, with 20 bases left between them. The CDR3 DNA is TGTGCCAGCAGCGGATCACAGGGTCTGAGCGGTTACACCTTC. It yields the protein CASSGSQGLSGYTF.

The CDR3 DNA is TGCGCCAGCAGCTCTGGACAGGGGATAGGGGAGAATGAGCAGTTCTTC. Its translation: CASSSGQGIGENEQFF. The chain has TRBV5-1 and TRBJ2-1, with TRBD1 matching 9 bases. The J segment lost 7 bases and the V segment lost 3 bases, leaving 11 bases of the junction unmatched. This CDR3 is built from 16 residues. Germline V gene data show CDR1 as SGHRS and CDR2 as YFSETQ.

This clone was detected once. This chain links TRBV5-1 with TRBJ1-1; 8 nucleotides match TRBD1. This CDR3 contains 16 residues. Trimming removed 2 bases from V and 1 base from J; junction bases left unmatched: 7. Germline loops: CDR1 SGHRS, CDR2 YFSETQ. The CDR3 spells CASSFAGGIWNTEAFF. The DNA for the CDR3 is TGCGCCAGCAGCTTTGCAGGGGGCATATGGAACACTGAAGCTTTCTTT.

For the CDR3, the DNA is TGTGCCAGCAGCTTGGCCAATGGGGAGCTGTTTTTT. The encoded protein is CASSLANGELFF. The rearrangement joins TRBV5-5 to TRBJ2-2; no firm D call. V lost 0 bases to trimming and J lost 8 bases, with 5 bases between them. The CDR3 loop spans 12 amino acids. The germline V gene encodes CDR1 SGHKS and CDR2 YYEKEE (reference sequence).

The chain combines TRBV19 with TRBJ1-1, with 7 bases identical to TRBD1. The CDR3 extends over 14 amino acids. Germline values: CDR1 LNHDA, CDR2 SQIVND (reference sequence). J was trimmed by 1 base and V by 3 bases; bases with no gene match: 2. The CDR3 DNA is TGTGCCAGTAGTATCGGACAGGCGAACACTGAAGCTTTCTTT. This gives the protein CASSIGQANTEAFF.

The chain joins TRBV25-1 to TRBJ2-2; TRBD1 matches 7 bases. Germline assignment: CDR1 MGHDK and CDR2 SYGVNS. This CDR3 is 15 amino acids long. Trimming cost V 8 bases and J 0 bases; bases outside gene matches: 6. For the CDR3, the DNA is TGTGCCAGCGATACCGGGACAGCGAACACCGGGGAGCTGTTTTTT. It translates to CASDTGTANTGELFF. The full variable domain, rest sourced from reference TRBV25-1 and TRBJ2-2, is EADIYQTPRYLVIGTGKKITLECSQTMGHDKMYWYQQDPGMELHLIHYSYGVNSTEKGDLSSESTVSRIRTEHFPLTLESARPSHTSQYLCASDTGTANTGELFFGEGSRLTVL.

The chain links TRBV27 to TRBJ1-4; perhaps TRBD1 as D (6 bases). V lost 3 bases and J lost 6, with 8 bases in between. Germline lookup yields CDR1 MNHEY and CDR2 SMNVEV (reference sequence). The CDR3 extends over 13 amino acids. The CDR3 is CASSFQGYEKLFF. The CDR3, as DNA: TGTGCCAGCAGTTTTCAGGGGTATGAAAAACTGTTTTTT.

V and J are TRBV2 and TRBJ2-1; D possibly corresponds to TRBD2 (12 bases). V gave up 10 bases and J gave up 6 bases, with 37 bases separating them. Germline CDR1 reads SNHLY; CDR2 reads FYNNEI. This CDR3 has 20 amino acids. The CDR3 coding sequence is TGTGCCAACAGGAGAACCGGGACAGGGGGACTAGCGGGCGCCCTCAATGAGCAGTTCTTC. It specifies CANRRTGTGGLAGALNEQFF.

The rearrangement joins TRBV11-2 to TRBJ1-1; D unresolved. The CDR3 consists of 14 residues. Trimming took off 3 bases at V and 1 base at J, with 9 bases between the two ends. CDR1 is SGHAT, CDR2 FQNNGV, per germline. The CDR3 DNA is TGTGCCAGCAGCTTTGGACTCCAGAACACTGAAGCTTTCTTT. This encodes CASSFGLQNTEAFF.

This sequence joins TRBV2 and TRBJ1-4; D gene uncertain. The length of the CDR3 is 17 residues. Germline V lookup: CDR1 SNHLY, CDR2 FYNNEI. Trimming took off 1 base at V and 2 bases at J, with 14 bases between the two ends. Written as DNA, the CDR3 is TGTGCCAGCAGTGAAGTAGGGCTCAGATGGACTAATGAAAAACTGTTTTTT. Translation: CASSEVGLRWTNEKLFF.

Only a few counts were recorded for this clone. Written as DNA, the CDR3 is TGTGCCAGCAGCCCCGAGGGGACAGGGGCCAAGCCCCAGCATTTT. Its translation is CASSPEGTGAKPQHF. This chain connects TRBV7-9 to TRBJ1-5, with 10 nucleotides matching TRBD1. CDR1 is SEHNR and CDR2 is FQNEAQ in the germline V gene (reference sequence). This CDR3 has 15 residues. Trimming at V came to 5 bases and at J to 8 bases, leaving 9 bases not matched to a gene.

This chain uses TRBV14 with TRBJ1-1, with TRBD1 identical over 12 bases. The CDR3 loop spans 16 amino acids. With 4 bases clipped from V and 3 bases from J, the junction kept 6 bases outside the gene matches. Germline lookup yields CDR1 SGHDN and CDR2 FVKESK. The CDR3 DNA sequence: TGTGCCAGCAGCCTTTGGGACAGGGGGCATCACACTGAAGCTTTCTTT. It is translated as CASSLWDRGHHTEAFF.

The chain couples TRBV29-1 to TRBJ1-1; 8 bases are a match to TRBD1. Germline CDR1 reads SQVTM; CDR2 reads ANQGSEA. V lost 5 bases and J lost 8; bases outside the gene matches: 7. The CDR3 has 12 residues. CDR3 DNA: TGCAGCGTTCAGACAGGGGACGGCGAAGCTTTCTTT. Translating it yields CSVQTGDGEAFF. Together with reference TRBV29-1 and TRBJ1-1, the CDR3 gives the full variable domain: SAVISQKPSRDICQRGTSLTIQCQVDSQVTMMFWYRQQPGQSLTLIATANQGSEATYESGFVIDKFPISRPNLTFSTLTVSNMSPEDSSIYLCSVQTGDGEAFFGQGTRLTVV.

This rearrangement joins TRBV11-3 to TRBJ1-1; D call uncertain. The germline V gene has CDR1 SGHNT and CDR2 YENEEA. Trimming cost V 5 bases and J 4 bases, with 11 bases left between them. The CDR3 totals 13 residues. The CDR3 nucleotides read TGTGCCAGCAGCCCCCGCCTGGGCACTGAAGCTTTCTTT. It codes for CASSPRLGTEAFF.

The V and J genes are TRBV11-3 and TRBJ2-1; D might be TRBD1 (5 bases). Trimming took off 7 bases at V and 5 bases at J, with 15 bases between the two ends. CDR3 length: 14 residues. CDR1 is SGHNT and CDR2 is YENEEA in the germline V gene. As DNA, the CDR3 is TGTGCCAGCAAGAAGGGGTCGACCCACAATGAGCAGTTCTTC. Its translation: CASKKGSTHNEQFF.